This TCR beta chain was profiled in a study of patients with pleural tuberculosis. In this sample, this clonotype turned up many times. TCRdb re-called the reads with MiXCR, one entry per CDR3 protein. The profile covers about 50,000 distinct CDR3 sequences, with less than 8% appearing a single time and about 17% taken by the ten largest. The CDR3 is 13 amino acids. Trimming took 10 bases from V and 3 from J, leaving 15 bases between them. Germline V gene sequence: CDR1 MDHEN, CDR2 SYDVKM. The TCR originated in a human donor with pleural tuberculosis. The gene calls are TRBV28 and TRBJ1-1; a weak D match, TRBD1 (5 bases). The CDR3 DNA is TGTGCCACACGGTTAGAGGGGTACACTGAAGCTTTCTTT. Translating gives CATRLEGYTEAFF.